This TCR beta chain was recovered during a study of shared clonotypes between healthy human individuals. It was at deep level that the assay was run. Clones were sequenced by immunoSEQ multiplex PCR, and TCRdb holds only the in-frame ones, with some missing. The repertoire holds about 960,000 clones, with around three quarters as singletons. This clone turned up a few times. The antigen remains undetermined. Study results and limitations: Apart from blood, nothing was sampled; tissue repertoires likely differ. Estimated richness values were generally larger in naive subsets than in memory subsets.

Between the trimmed V and J ends, which lost 3 bases and 2 bases, there was a span of 4 bases. The CDR3 has 12 residues. Germline CDR1 reads MNHNS; CDR2 reads SASEGT. V gene TRBV6-1 combines with J gene TRBJ1-2; no definite D call. The sample consisted of memory CD4+ T cells sorted from blood. Subset reported: CD45RA-negative fraction. The sequence was collected from a man between 18 and 35 years old in good health. This CDR3 reads CASSEQNYGYTF. In nucleotides, the CDR3 is TGTGCCAGCAGTGAGCAGAACTATGGCTACACCTTC.